This T cell receptor beta chain is from a study of T cell responses to AZD1222 COVID-19 vaccine. Study-wide context: Recipients boosted at about 4 weeks or about 12 weeks are pooled. General observations from the study: Baseline antibody screening turned up just six or seven seropositive AZD1222 recipients. The breadth and depth of Spike-specific TCRs increased once two AZD1222 doses had been given. Clonal diversity was possibly underestimated, and white British individuals and females predominated among donors.

Deletions cut 3 bases from V and 3 bases from J, with 12 bases between. This CDR3 comprises 15 residues. Germline V gene data show CDR1 as MRHNA and CDR2 as SNTAGT. TCRdb's copy holds only in-frame clones and misses some; the assay was immunoSEQ multiplex PCR. Of roughly 130,000 clones detected, around 92% appear once; the ten largest clones hold around 1.9%. As to this clone: Antigen: not known.

Sequencing used peripheral blood, obtained on day 0 of AZD1222 vaccination. The chain combines TRBV6-4 with TRBJ2-1; D is ambiguous. This TCR was recovered from an adult in good health. For the CDR3, the DNA is TGTGCCAGCAGTGATAGTGTTGGGGACTACAATGAGCAGTTCTTC. Encoded protein: CASSDSVGDYNEQFF.